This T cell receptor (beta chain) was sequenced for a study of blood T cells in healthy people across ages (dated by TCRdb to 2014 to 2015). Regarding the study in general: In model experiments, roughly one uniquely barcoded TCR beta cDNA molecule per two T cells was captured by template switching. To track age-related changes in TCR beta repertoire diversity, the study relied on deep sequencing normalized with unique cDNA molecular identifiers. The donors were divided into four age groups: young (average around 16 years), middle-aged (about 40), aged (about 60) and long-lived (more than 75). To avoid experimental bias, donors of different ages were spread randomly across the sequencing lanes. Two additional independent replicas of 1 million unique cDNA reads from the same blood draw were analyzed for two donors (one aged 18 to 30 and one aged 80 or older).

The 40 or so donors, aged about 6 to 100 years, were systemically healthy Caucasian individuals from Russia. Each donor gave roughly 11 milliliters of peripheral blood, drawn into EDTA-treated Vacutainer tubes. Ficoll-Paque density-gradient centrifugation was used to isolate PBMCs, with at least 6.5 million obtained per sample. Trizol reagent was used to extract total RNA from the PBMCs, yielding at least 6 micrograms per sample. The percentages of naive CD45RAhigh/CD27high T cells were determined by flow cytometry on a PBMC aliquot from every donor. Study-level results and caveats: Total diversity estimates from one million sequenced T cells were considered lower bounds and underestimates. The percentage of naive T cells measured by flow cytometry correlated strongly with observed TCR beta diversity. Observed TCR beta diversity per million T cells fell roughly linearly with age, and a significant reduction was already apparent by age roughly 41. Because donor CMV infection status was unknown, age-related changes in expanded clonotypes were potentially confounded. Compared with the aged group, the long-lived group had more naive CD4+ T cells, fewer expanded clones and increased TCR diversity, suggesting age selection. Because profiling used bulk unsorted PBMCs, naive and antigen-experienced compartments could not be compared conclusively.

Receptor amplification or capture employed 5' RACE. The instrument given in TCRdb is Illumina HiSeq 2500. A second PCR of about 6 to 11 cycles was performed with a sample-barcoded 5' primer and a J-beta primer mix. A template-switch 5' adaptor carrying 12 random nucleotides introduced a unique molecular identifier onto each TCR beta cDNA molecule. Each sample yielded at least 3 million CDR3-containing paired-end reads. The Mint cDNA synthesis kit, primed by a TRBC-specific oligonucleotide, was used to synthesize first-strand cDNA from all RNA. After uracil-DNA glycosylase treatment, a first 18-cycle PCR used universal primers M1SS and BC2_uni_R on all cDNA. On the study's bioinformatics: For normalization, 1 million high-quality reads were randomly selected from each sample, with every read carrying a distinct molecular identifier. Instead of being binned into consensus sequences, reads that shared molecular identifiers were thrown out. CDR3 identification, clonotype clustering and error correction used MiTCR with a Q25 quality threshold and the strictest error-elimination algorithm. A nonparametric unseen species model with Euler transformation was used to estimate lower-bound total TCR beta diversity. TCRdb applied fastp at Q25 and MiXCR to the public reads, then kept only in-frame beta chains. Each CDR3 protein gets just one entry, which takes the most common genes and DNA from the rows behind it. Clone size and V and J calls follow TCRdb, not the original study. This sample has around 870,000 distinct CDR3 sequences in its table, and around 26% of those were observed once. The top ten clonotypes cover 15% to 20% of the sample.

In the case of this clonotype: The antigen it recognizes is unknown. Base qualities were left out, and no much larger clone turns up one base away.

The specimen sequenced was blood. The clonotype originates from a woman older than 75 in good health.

The DNA reads TGTGCCAGCAGTTACTCGAAAAGCTTTGCAGGGGGGAATCTGAACACTGAAGCTTTCTTT. Translated, it reads CASSYSKSFAGGNLNTEAFF. The chain joins TRBV6-2 or TRBV6-3 to TRBJ1-1; 7 junctional bases match TRBD1. Spanning cysteine to phenylalanine, the CDR3 consists of 20 amino acids. The entry retains the CDR3 DNA only, 60 bases that are in frame from base 1. The junction shows trimming of 0 bases on V and 0 bases on J, and the gene matches do not reach 16 bases of it. Sequences MNHEY (CDR1) and SVGEGT (CDR2) are obtained from the germline V gene.